The TCR beta chain under discussion was sequenced for a study of post-analysis software for immune sequencing data. Study summary: Clinical courses comprised relapsing-remitting, secondary progressive and progressive-relapsing multiple sclerosis. Whole-study findings and limits: Strong co-clustering by F measure linked samples that shared a preparation batch. Compared against controls, patients with multiple sclerosis displayed significantly lower normalized Chao1 diversity. TRBV5-6, TRBV5-1 and TRBV20-1 belonged to a set of five TRBV segments that were more frequent in patients than controls.

A note on this clonotype: Its matching antigen is unknown.

Carried by the TCR beta cDNA libraries were unique molecular identifiers. It was from roughly 1.1 to 9.2 million T cells that some 500,000 cDNA molecules came. One entry per CDR3 protein results from TCRdb running MiXCR on the PCR reads. The data show 820,000 or so distinct CDR3 sequences, around 53% seen once. The V end was cut by 5 bases, the J end by 3 bases, with 9 bases between. The CDR3 totals 13 residues. Per the germline V gene, CDR1 is SGHTA and CDR2 is FQGNSA. The chain recombines TRBV7-2 with TRBJ2-3, with D uncertain. The sequence came from a girl aged 10-17 years with multiple sclerosis. Material for sequencing was blood. CDR3 DNA: TGTGCCAGCAGCCACCTCAGGACAGATACGCAGTATTTT. Protein product: CASSHLRTDTQYF.